These 8 T cell receptor beta chains were sequenced from one sample in a study of cytomegalovirus exposure and HLA in healthy donors. PCR employed 60 Vbeta and 13 Jbeta primers. The data were produced by immunoSEQ multiplex PCR, yet TCRdb's version contains in-frame clones alone and is incomplete. The sample shows approximately 280,000 clones, approximately 90% of them seen only once. The sequencing sample was made of PBMCs. Source of these receptors: a man aged 40-49 years in good health and CMV-seropositive.

The chain employs TRBV2 and TRBJ2-7; 7 bases map to TRBD1. CDR3 size: 14 residues. Looked up from germline, CDR1 is SNHLY and CDR2 is FYNNEI. Trimming at V came to 10 bases and at J to 3 bases, leaving 12 bases not matched to a gene. The CDR3 protein is CATSSLAGGYEQYF. The DNA for the CDR3 is TGTGCCACCAGCTCCTTAGCAGGGGGCTACGAGCAGTACTTC.

The chain couples TRBV28 to TRBJ1-5; a weak D match, TRBD1 (5 bases). The length of the CDR3 is 14 residues. Germline V lookup: CDR1 MDHEN, CDR2 SYDVKM. Trimming left V 7 bases short and J 2 bases short, with 12 bases between. CDR3 sequence reads: CASNAGGGNQPQHF. The CDR3 DNA sequence: TGTGCCAGCAACGCTGGGGGGGGCAATCAGCCCCAGCATTTT.

This chain uses TRBV7-9 with TRBJ1-2; TRBD1 aligns across 7 bases. With 7 bases clipped from V and 2 bases from J, the junction kept 10 bases outside the gene matches. This CDR3 spans 15 amino acids. The germline V gene has CDR1 SEHNR and CDR2 FQNEAQ (reference sequence). The CDR3 here is CASTDRAGGNYGYTF. Written as DNA, the CDR3 is TGTGCCAGCACCGACCGGGCAGGGGGGAACTATGGCTACACCTTC. Supplemented by reference TRBV7-9 and TRBJ1-2, the full variable domain reads DTGVSQNPRHKITKRGQNVTFRCDPISEHNRLYWYRQTLGQGPEFLTYFQNEAQLEKSRLLSDRFSAERPKGSFSTLEIQRTEQGDSAMYLCASTDRAGGNYGYTFGSGTRLTVV.

V gene TRBV28 combines with J gene TRBJ2-1, with 10 bases that match TRBD2. Germline trimming cut 6 bases from V and 1 base from J; bases unmatched to any gene: 3. This CDR3 is built from 15 residues. Germline V lookup: CDR1 MDHEN, CDR2 SYDVKM. CDR3 residues: CASRKGLASYNEQFF. In DNA, the CDR3 is TGTGCCAGCAGAAAGGGACTAGCGTCCTACAATGAGCAGTTCTTC.

The J gene is TRBJ1-3, the V gene TRBV25-1; TRBD1 aligns across 8 bases. The CDR3 totals 15 residues. V gave up 3 bases and J gave up 2 bases; unmatched junction bases: 3. The germline V gene encodes CDR1 MGHDK and CDR2 SYGVNS. CDR3 residues: CASSDGTGPGNTIYF. CDR3 in DNA: TGTGCCAGCAGTGATGGGACAGGTCCTGGAAACACCATATATTTT.

CDR3 sequence (DNA): TGCGCCAGCAGGCGACAGGGGAGTTCTAATGAAAAACTGTTTTTT. Protein: CASRRQGSSNEKLFF. The genes are TRBV5-1 and TRBJ1-4; 8 bases are a match to TRBD1. Germline trimming cut 5 bases from V and 3 bases from J; bases unmatched to any gene: 6. The CDR3 is 15 amino acids. Germline V gives CDR1 SGHRS, CDR2 YFSETQ. Using reference TRBV5-1 and TRBJ1-4 for the parts outside the CDR3, the full variable domain is KAGVTQTPRYLIKTRGQQVTLSCSPISGHRSVSWYQQTPGQGLQFLFEYFSETQRNKGNFPGRFSGRQFSNSRSEMNVSTLELGDSALYLCASRRQGSSNEKLFFGSGTQLSVL.

CDR3 nucleotides: TGTGCCAGCCAGGACAGGGATAATGAAAAACTGTTTTTT. This sequence encodes CASQDRDNEKLFF. V and J are TRBV28 and TRBJ1-4, with 8 bases matching TRBD1. The CDR3 totals 13 residues. The germline V gene has CDR1 MDHEN and CDR2 SYDVKM. V trimming: 8 bases; J trimming: 4 bases; junction bases outside the gene matches: 3.

The chain's CDR3 is CASSPGLEHNEQFF. CDR3 in DNA: TGTGCCAGCAGCCCGGGACTAGAACACAATGAGCAGTTCTTC. V and J are TRBV4-2 and TRBJ2-1, with TRBD2 matching over 8 bases. Germline loops: CDR1 LGHNA, CDR2 YNFKEQ. The V and J ends lost 4 bases and 5 bases, in that order; junction bases with no gene match: 4. The CDR3 length is 14 residues.